The 4 T cell receptor beta chains given below trace back to one sample, sequenced in a study of blood T cells in healthy people across ages. Then a second PCR, running roughly 7 to 11 cycles, was carried out with a sample-barcoded 5' primer and a J-beta primer mix. Via MiXCR, TCRdb re-called the 5' RACE reads, giving one row per CDR3 protein. The sample holds under 800,000 distinct CDR3 sequences, roughly 47% seen once. The sequencing input was blood. The receptors originated from a woman between 55 and 75 years old in good health.

This clonotype was counted a few times. The rearrangement uses TRBV4-3 and TRBJ2-7, with 7 bases matching TRBD1. The CDR3 is made up of 14 amino acids. Germline loops: CDR1 LGHNA, CDR2 YSLEER. Trimming removed 0 bases from V and 5 bases from J; junction bases left unmatched: 4. The CDR3 DNA reads as TGCGCCAGCAGCCAAGATGGGACAGCCGACGAGCAGTACTTC. Its protein product is CASSQDGTADEQYF.

This clonotype was seen only a few times. V gene TRBV27 combines with J gene TRBJ2-1; D gene ambiguous. The V end lost 5 bases, the J end lost 6 bases, and 11 bases lay between the germline ends. Germline V gene data show CDR1 as MNHEY and CDR2 as SMNVEV (reference sequence). The CDR3 contains 13 residues. The chain's CDR3 is CASSVTRLNEQFF. Here the CDR3 DNA reads TGTGCCAGCAGTGTAACACGTCTCAATGAGCAGTTCTTC.

A few counts support this clonotype. The chain has TRBV25-1 and TRBJ2-1; D is ambiguous. The CDR3 consists of 14 residues. V was pared by 1 base and J by 8 bases, with 12 bases between. Germline values: CDR1 MGHDK, CDR2 SYGVNS. This CDR3 is CASSELGSPHEQFF. The CDR3 DNA sequence: TGTGCCAGCAGTGAATTAGGTAGCCCCCATGAGCAGTTCTTC.

The chain links TRBV6-5 to TRBJ2-5, with 9 bases identical to TRBD2. The V gene end was trimmed by 6 bases and the J gene end by 0 bases; junction bases not matched to a gene: 5. The CDR3 loop spans 15 amino acids. Germline lookup yields CDR1 MNHEY and CDR2 SVGAGI. The CDR3 nucleotides read TGTGCCAGCAGAGATAGCGGGGGATACCAAGAGACCCAGTACTTC. This sequence encodes CASRDSGGYQETQYF.